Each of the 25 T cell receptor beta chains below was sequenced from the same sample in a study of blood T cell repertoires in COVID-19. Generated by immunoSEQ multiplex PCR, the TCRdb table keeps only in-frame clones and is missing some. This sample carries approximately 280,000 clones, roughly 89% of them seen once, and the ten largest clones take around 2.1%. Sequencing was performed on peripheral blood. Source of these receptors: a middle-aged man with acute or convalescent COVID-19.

The DNA of the CDR3 is TGTGCCAGCTCTATAAACTACAGGGGTGGAGAGACCCAGTACTTC. It translates to CASSINYRGGETQYF. The genes are TRBV18 and TRBJ2-5, with 7 nucleotides matching TRBD1. This CDR3 has 15 amino acids. Germline CDR1 reads KGHSH; CDR2 reads LQKENI. V lost 6 bases, J lost 4 bases, and 11 bases stayed unmatched.

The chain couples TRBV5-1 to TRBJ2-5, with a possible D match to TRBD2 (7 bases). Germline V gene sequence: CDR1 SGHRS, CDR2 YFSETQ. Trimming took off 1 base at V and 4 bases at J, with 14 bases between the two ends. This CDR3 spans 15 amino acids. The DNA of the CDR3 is TGCGCCAGCAGCTTGTGGGGGGGCTTCGGAGAGACCCAGTACTTC. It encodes CASSLWGGFGETQYF. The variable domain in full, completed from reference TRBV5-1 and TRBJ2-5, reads KAGVTQTPRYLIKTRGQQVTLSCSPISGHRSVSWYQQTPGQGLQFLFEYFSETQRNKGNFPGRFSGRQFSNSRSEMNVSTLELGDSALYLCASSLWGGFGETQYFGPGTRLLVL.

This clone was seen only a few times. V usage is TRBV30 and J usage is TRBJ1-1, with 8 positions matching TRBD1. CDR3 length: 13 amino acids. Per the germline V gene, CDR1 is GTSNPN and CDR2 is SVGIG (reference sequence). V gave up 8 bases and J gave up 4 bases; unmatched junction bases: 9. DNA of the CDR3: TGTGCCCGCGGACAGGGAGTGTTCACTGAAGCTTTCTTT. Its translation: CARGQGVFTEAFF. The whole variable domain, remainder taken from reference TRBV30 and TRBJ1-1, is SQTIHQWPATLVQPVGSPLSLECTVEGTSNPNLYWYRQAAGRGLQLLFYSVGIGQISSEVPQNLSASRPQDRQFILSSKKLLLSDSGFYLCARGQGVFTEAFFGQGTRLTVV.

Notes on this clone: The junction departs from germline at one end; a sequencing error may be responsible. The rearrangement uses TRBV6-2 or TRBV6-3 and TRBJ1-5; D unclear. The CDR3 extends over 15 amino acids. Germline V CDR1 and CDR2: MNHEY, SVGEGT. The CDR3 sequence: CASSYGRLSDQPQHF. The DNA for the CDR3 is TGTGCCAGCAGTTATGGCAGGCTTAGCGATCAGCCCCAGCATTTT.

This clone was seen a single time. The CDR3: CASGPGLATGELFF. The CDR3 DNA reads as TGTGCCAGCGGGCCGGGACTAGCCACCGGGGAGCTGTTTTTT. The chain has TRBV7-3 and TRBJ2-2, with 9 bases identical to TRBD2. Per germline, CDR1 SGHTA and CDR2 FQGTGA. Germline trimming cut 8 bases from V and 4 bases from J; bases unmatched to any gene: 5. The CDR3 loop spans 14 amino acids.

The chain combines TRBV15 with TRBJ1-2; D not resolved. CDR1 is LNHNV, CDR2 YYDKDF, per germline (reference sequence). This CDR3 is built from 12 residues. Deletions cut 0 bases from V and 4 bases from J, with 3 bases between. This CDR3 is CATSRDSYGYTF. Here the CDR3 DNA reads TGTGCCACCAGCAGAGACAGCTATGGCTACACCTTC. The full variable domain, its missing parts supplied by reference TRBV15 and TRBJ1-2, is DAMVIQNPRYQVTQFGKPVTLSCSQTLNHNVMYWYQQKSSQAPKLLFHYYDKDFNNEADTPDNFQSRRPNTSFCFLDIRSPGLGDTAMYLCATSRDSYGYTFGSGTRLTVV.

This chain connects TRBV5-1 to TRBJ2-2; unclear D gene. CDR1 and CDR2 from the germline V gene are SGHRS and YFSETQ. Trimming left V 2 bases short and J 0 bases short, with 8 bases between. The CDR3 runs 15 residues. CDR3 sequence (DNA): TGCGCCAGCAGCTTAGACACCTCGAACACCGGGGAGCTGTTTTTT. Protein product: CASSLDTSNTGELFF.

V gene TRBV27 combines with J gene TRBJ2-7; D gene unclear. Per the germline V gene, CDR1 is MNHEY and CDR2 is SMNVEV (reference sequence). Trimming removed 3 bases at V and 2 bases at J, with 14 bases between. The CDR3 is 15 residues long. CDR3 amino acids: CASSFKVGSPYEQYF. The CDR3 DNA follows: TGTGCCAGCAGTTTTAAAGTCGGTAGTCCCTACGAGCAGTACTTC.

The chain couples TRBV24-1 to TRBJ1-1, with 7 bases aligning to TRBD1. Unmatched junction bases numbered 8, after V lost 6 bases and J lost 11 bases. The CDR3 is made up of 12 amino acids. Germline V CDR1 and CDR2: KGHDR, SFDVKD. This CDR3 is CATSIDRDGAFF. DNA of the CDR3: TGTGCCACCAGTATCGACAGGGATGGCGCTTTCTTT.

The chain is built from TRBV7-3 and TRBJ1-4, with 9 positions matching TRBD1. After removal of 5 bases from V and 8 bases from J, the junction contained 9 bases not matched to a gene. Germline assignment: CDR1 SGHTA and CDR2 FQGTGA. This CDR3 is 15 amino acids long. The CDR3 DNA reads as TGTGCCAGCAGCCTGGGGACAGGGCCGGGGGAAAAACTGTTTTTT. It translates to CASSLGTGPGEKLFF.

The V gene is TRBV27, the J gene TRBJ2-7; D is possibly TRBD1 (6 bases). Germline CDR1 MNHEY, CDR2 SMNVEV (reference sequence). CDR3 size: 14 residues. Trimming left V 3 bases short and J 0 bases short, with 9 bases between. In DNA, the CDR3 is TGTGCCAGCAGTTTTCAGGGGCCCTCCTACGAGCAGTACTTC. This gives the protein CASSFQGPSYEQYF.

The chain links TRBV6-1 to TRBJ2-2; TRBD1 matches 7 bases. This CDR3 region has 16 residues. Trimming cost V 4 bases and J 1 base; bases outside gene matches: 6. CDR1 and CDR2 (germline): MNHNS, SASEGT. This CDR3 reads CASSGRQGMNTGELFF. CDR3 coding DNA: TGTGCCAGCAGTGGTAGACAGGGAATGAACACCGGGGAGCTGTTTTTT.

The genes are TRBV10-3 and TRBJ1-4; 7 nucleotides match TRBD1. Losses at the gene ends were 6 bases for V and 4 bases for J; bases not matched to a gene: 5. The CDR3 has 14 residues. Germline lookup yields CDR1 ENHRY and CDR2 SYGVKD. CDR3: CAISDRENNEKLFF. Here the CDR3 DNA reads TGTGCCATCAGCGACAGGGAGAATAATGAAAAACTGTTTTTT.

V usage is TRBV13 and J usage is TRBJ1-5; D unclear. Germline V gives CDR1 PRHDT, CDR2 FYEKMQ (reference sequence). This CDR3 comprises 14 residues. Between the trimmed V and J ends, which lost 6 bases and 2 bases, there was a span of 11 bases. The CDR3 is CASSGGERNQPQHF. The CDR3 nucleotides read TGTGCCAGCAGTGGCGGAGAGCGCAATCAGCCCCAGCATTTT.

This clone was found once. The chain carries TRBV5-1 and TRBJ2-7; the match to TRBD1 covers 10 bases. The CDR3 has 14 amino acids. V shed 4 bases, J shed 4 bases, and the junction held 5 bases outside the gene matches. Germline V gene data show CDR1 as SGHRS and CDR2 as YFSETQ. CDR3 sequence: CASSAGQGLYEQYF. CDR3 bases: TGCGCCAGCAGCGCGGGACAGGGGTTGTACGAGCAGTACTTC.

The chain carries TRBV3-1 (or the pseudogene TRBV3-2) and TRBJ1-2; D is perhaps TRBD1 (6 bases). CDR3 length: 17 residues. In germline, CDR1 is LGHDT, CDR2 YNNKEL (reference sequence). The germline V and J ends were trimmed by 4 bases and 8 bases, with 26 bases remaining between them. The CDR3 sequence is CASSPTRRRGAREGYTF. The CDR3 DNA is TGTGCCAGCAGCCCCACGCGAAGACGGGGGGCGCGGGAAGGCTACACCTTC.

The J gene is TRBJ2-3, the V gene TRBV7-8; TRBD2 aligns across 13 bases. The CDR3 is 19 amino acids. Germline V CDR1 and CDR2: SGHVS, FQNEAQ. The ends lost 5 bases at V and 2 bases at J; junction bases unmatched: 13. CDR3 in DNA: TGTGCCAGCAGCCGTGGACTAGCGGGGGTTGATTTCACCACAGATACGCAGTATTTT. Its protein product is CASSRGLAGVDFTTDTQYF.

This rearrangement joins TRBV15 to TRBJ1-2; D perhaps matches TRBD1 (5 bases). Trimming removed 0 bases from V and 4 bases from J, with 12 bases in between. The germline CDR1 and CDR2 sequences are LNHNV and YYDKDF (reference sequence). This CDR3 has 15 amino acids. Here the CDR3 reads CATSRDQGSSYGYTF. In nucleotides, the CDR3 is TGTGCCACCAGCAGAGACCAGGGATCCAGCTATGGCTACACCTTC.

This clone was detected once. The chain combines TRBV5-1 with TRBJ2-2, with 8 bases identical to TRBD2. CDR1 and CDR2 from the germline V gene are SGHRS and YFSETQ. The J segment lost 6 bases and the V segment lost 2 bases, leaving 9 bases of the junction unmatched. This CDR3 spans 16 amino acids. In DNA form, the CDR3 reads TGCGCCAGCAGCTTAACAGGCGGGGGGAGTGCCGGGGAGCTGTTTTTT. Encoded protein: CASSLTGGGSAGELFF.

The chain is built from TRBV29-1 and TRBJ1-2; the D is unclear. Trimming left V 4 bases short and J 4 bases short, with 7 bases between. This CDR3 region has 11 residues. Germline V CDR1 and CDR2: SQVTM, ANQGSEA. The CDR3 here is CSVGGSYGYTF. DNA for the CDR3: TGCAGCGTTGGAGGGAGCTATGGCTACACCTTC.

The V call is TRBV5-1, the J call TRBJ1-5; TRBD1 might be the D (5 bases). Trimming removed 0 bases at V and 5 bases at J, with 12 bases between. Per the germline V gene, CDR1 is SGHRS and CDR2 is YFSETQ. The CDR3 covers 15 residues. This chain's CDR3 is CASSLAGREHQPQHF. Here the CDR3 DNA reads TGCGCCAGCAGCTTGGCCGGCAGGGAACATCAGCCCCAGCATTTT.

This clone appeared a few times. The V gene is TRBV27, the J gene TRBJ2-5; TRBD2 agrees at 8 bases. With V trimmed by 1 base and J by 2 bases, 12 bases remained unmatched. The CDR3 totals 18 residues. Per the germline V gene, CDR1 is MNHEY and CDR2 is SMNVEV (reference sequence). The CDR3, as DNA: TGTGCCAGCAGTTTATTAGGGCTAGCGGGCGAGTTACAAGAGACCCAGTACTTC. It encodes CASSLLGLAGELQETQYF.

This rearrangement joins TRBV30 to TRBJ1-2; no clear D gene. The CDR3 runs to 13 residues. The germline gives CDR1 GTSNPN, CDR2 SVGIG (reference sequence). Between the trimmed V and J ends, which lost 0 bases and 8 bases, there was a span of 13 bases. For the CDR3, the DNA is TGTGCCTGGAGTGTGGGCTTTGCGTGGGGCTACACCTTC. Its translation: CAWSVGFAWGYTF. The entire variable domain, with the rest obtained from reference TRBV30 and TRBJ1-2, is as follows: SQTIHQWPATLVQPVGSPLSLECTVEGTSNPNLYWYRQAAGRGLQLLFYSVGIGQISSEVPQNLSASRPQDRQFILSSKKLLLSDSGFYLCAWSVGFAWGYTFGSGTRLTVV.

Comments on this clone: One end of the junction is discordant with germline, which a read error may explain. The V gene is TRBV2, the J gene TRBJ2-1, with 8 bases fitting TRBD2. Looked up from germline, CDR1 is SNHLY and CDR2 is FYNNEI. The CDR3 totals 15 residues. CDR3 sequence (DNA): TGTGCCAGCAGACGTGGGCGGGGGGCCTATAATGAGCAGTTCTTC. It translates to CASRRGRGAYNEQFF.

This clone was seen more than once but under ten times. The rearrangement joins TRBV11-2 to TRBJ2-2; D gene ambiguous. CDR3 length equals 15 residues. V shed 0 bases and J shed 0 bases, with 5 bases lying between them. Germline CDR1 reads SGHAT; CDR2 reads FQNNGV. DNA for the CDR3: TGTGCCAGCAGCTTAGATTTAGCGAACACCGGGGAGCTGTTTTTT. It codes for CASSLDLANTGELFF.